The T cell receptor (beta chain) under discussion was sequenced for a study of cytomegalovirus exposure and HLA in healthy donors. Overall study results and limits: Several V segments, TRBV6-2 and TRBV6-3 among them, could not be told apart and were dropped. Association of a missense DCLRE1C variant with TCR beta V- and J-gene trimming was reported in a later analysis.

CDR1 and CDR2 (germline): GTSNPN, SVGIG (reference sequence). This CDR3 is built from 12 residues. The V end lost 3 bases, the J end lost 9 bases, and 12 bases lay between the germline ends. Healthy donors of bone marrow made up the group. In the PCR, 60 Vbeta and 13 Jbeta primers were used. The protocol was immunoSEQ multiplex PCR, while the TCRdb copy is restricted to in-frame clones and leaves out a portion. The table shows some 120,000 clones, with roughly 83% occurring only once. This clone has a single count. Its specificity is unknown. Sequencing was done on a sample of PBMCs. The TCR sequence derives from a young man in good health and CMV-seronegative. V usage is TRBV30 and J usage is TRBJ1-5; D is ambiguous. CDR3 region: CAWREGLGPQHF. CDR3 sequence (DNA): TGTGCCTGGAGAGAGGGATTGGGGCCCCAGCATTTT.